These 8 T cell receptor beta chains originate from one sample sequenced in a study of response to subunit inactivated influenza vaccine (dated by TCRdb to 2016 to 2018). Receptor amplification or capture employed RT-PCR. These reads were obtained on an Illumina HiSeq 2500. The public sequencing data were trimmed at Q25 with fastp and processed into clonotypes with MiXCR by TCRdb, which kept only in-frame beta chains. Each entry is one CDR3 protein sequence, shown with its most common DNA and genes. This sample lists over 650,000 distinct CDR3 sequences; about a fifth were detected once. Roughly a tenth of the sample rests with the top ten. Specimen: PBMCs from blood, collected 5 days after vaccination. The receptors come from a man aged 50 to 60 who received an inactivated influenza vaccine. Donor details come from another sample of the same person, matched by shared clones.

The rearrangement links TRBV15 to TRBJ1-2; 10 bases align to TRBD1. V was pared by 8 bases and J by 3 bases, with 6 bases of the junction left unmatched. CDR1 is LNHNV and CDR2 is YYDKDF in the germline V gene (reference sequence). This CDR3 is 14 amino acids long. CDR3 coding DNA: TGTGCCACCTCACGGGACAGGGGCGACTATGGCTACACCTTC. This gives the protein CATSRDRGDYGYTF.

The chain combines TRBV5-5 with TRBJ2-7; D is possibly TRBD2 (5 bases). V lost 2 bases to trimming and J lost 2 bases, with 14 bases between them. Germline CDR1 SGHKS, CDR2 YYEKEE (reference sequence). This CDR3 region has 15 residues. DNA for the CDR3: TGTGCCAGCAGCTTCCAAATGAGCGGAGCCTACGAGCAGTACTTC. Residues: CASSFQMSGAYEQYF.

This chain joins TRBV12-3 or TRBV12-4 and TRBJ2-2; D assignment may be TRBD1 or TRBD2 (5 bases each). Deletions cut 7 bases from V and 2 bases from J, with 20 bases between. This CDR3 region has 17 residues. Here the CDR3 DNA reads TGTGCCAGCATCAACCGTATGGGACCCTTAAACACCGGGGAGCTGTTTTTT. Translated, it gives CASINRMGPLNTGELFF.

This chain uses TRBV7-2 with TRBJ1-2; unclear D gene. This CDR3 is 14 amino acids long. Deletions cut 0 bases from V and 4 bases from J, with 9 bases between. Looked up from germline, CDR1 is SGHTA and CDR2 is FQGNSA. The CDR3 reads CASSLATSFYGYTF. The DNA for the CDR3 is TGTGCCAGCAGCTTAGCGACATCGTTCTATGGCTACACCTTC.

The chain employs TRBV4-1 and TRBJ2-2; tentatively, D is TRBD1 (5 bases). Trimming took 6 bases from V and 2 from J, leaving 22 bases between them. The CDR3 has 18 residues. The V gene's germline CDR1 is MGHRA and CDR2 YSYEKL. CDR3 in DNA: TGCGCCAGCAGGGGTATTTTCCAGGGCAGGGTTAACACCGGGGAGCTGTTTTTT. The encoded protein is CASRGIFQGRVNTGELFF.

The chain couples TRBV4-3 to TRBJ2-1; D is possibly TRBD1 (6 bases). The CDR3 runs to 17 residues. The V gene's germline CDR1 is LGHNA and CDR2 YSLEER. V lost 0 bases, J lost 3 bases, and 15 bases lay in between. The CDR3: CASSQEGSGENYNEQFF. CDR3 sequence (DNA): TGCGCCAGCAGCCAAGAGGGGTCAGGGGAGAACTACAATGAGCAGTTCTTC.

V gene TRBV5-8 combines with J gene TRBJ2-7, with no clear D. CDR1 and CDR2 from the germline V gene are SGHTS and YDEGEE. CDR3 length: 13 amino acids. V was trimmed by 0 bases and J by 3 bases, leaving 7 bases between them. The chain's CDR3 is CASSLVVNYEQYF. CDR3 nucleotides: TGTGCCAGCAGCTTGGTGGTCAACTACGAGCAGTACTTC.

The genes are TRBV10-3 and TRBJ1-6; 11 nucleotides match TRBD1. Per germline, CDR1 ENHRY and CDR2 SYGVKD. The CDR3 has 14 amino acids. V lost 10 bases, J lost 6 bases, and 5 bases stayed unmatched. The CDR3 region has the DNA TGTGCCACCTTGGGACAGGGGGGTAATTCACCCCTCCACTTT. The encoded protein is CATLGQGGNSPLHF.